The 24 T cell receptor beta chains given below trace back to one sample, sequenced in a study of T cell changes during pregnancy in multiple sclerosis. Some clones are missing from TCRdb's copy, which holds only in-frame ones; the method was immunoSEQ multiplex PCR. The sample contains some 60,000 clones, 92% of which appear only once. Sequencing used peripheral blood, obtained in the second trimester of pregnancy. The receptors originated from a female donor in good health, enrolled as a control in a pregnancy study.

This clone was recorded a few times. The V and J genes are TRBV28 and TRBJ2-2; D is uncertain. V was pared by 4 bases and J by 4 bases, with 4 bases between. Germline CDR1 is MDHEN and CDR2 is SYDVKM. There are 12 residues in the CDR3. The CDR3 nucleotides read TGTGCCAGCAGTTATATCACCGGGGAGCTGTTTTTT. Translated: CASSYITGELFF.

In this sample, this clone turned up a few times. The chain recombines TRBV19 with TRBJ2-5, with a weak D call TRBD2 (6 bases). Germline V gene data show CDR1 as LNHDA and CDR2 as SQIVND (reference sequence). Trimming cost V 1 base and J 5 bases, with 11 bases left between them. The CDR3 has 14 residues. The CDR3 nucleotides read TGTGCCAGTAGTATAGTGGCGGGGTATGAGACCCAGTACTTC. It translates to CASSIVAGYETQYF.

J is TRBJ1-5 and V is TRBV30, with a weak D call TRBD1 (6 bases). V was cut by 2 bases and J by 7 bases, with 15 bases left in between. The CDR3 consists of 14 residues. The germline V gene encodes CDR1 GTSNPN and CDR2 SVGIG (reference sequence). Here the CDR3 reads CAWSSTQGTQPQHF. CDR3 bases: TGTGCCTGGAGTAGTACGCAAGGGACACAGCCCCAGCATTTT. Drawing the rest from reference TRBV30 and TRBJ1-5, the complete variable domain is SQTIHQWPATLVQPVGSPLSLECTVEGTSNPNLYWYRQAAGRGLQLLFYSVGIGQISSEVPQNLSASRPQDRQFILSSKKLLLSDSGFYLCAWSSTQGTQPQHFGDGTRLSIL.

V is TRBV10-1 and J is TRBJ1-6; a weak D match, TRBD1 (5 bases). This CDR3 region has 16 residues. Trimming cost V 4 bases and J 8 bases, with 18 bases left between them. Per germline, CDR1 WNHNN and CDR2 SYGVQD (reference sequence). As DNA, the CDR3 is TGCGCCAGCAGTGGGTTTAGCGGGGCGGCGGATTCACCCCTCCACTTT. It specifies CASSGFSGAADSPLHF.

The chain's CDR3 is CAWGGQESGANVLTF. The CDR3 DNA reads as TGTGCCTGGGGGGGCCAAGAATCTGGGGCCAACGTCCTGACTTTC. The rearrangement links TRBV30 to TRBJ2-6; the D gene is possibly TRBD1 (6 bases). CDR1 and CDR2 (germline): GTSNPN, SVGIG (reference sequence). The CDR3 runs 15 residues. V dropped 5 bases and J dropped 1 base, with 12 bases sitting between them.

In DNA form, the CDR3 reads TGTGCCAGCAGCTTAGGAGGACTAGCGGGAGTCAATGAGCAGTTCTTC. Translated: CASSLGGLAGVNEQFF. J is TRBJ2-1 and V is TRBV13; TRBD2 agrees at 13 bases. The germline V gene encodes CDR1 PRHDT and CDR2 FYEKMQ (reference sequence). V lost 0 bases to trimming and J lost 6 bases; unmatched junction nucleotides: 2. There are 16 residues in the CDR3.

The chain couples TRBV7-4 to TRBJ2-7, with 9 bases matching TRBD1. The CDR3 runs 15 residues. The V segment lost 5 bases and the J segment 3 bases; nucleotides outside the gene matches: 8. Germline V gene lookup returns CDR1 SGHVT and CDR2 SQSDAQ. This CDR3 is CASSPRDRVVYEQYF. The CDR3 bases are TGTGCCAGCAGCCCCCGGGACAGGGTGGTCTACGAGCAGTACTTC.

The J gene is TRBJ2-7, the V gene TRBV19; no clear D. In germline, CDR1 is LNHDA, CDR2 SQIVND (reference sequence). There are 13 residues in the CDR3. V was trimmed by 3 bases and J by 3 bases, leaving 9 bases between them. This chain's CDR3 is CASSMSLDYEQYF. The CDR3 DNA reads as TGTGCCAGTAGTATGTCCCTAGACTACGAGCAGTACTTC.

The rearrangement uses TRBV7-9 and TRBJ2-6, with D hard to call. This CDR3 comprises 16 residues. Germline V lookup: CDR1 SEHNR, CDR2 FQNEAQ (reference sequence). V lost 3 bases, J lost 0 bases, and 9 bases lay in between. The CDR3 DNA reads as TGTGCCAGCAGCTTCCCCCTGAGCTCTGGGGCCAACGTCCTGACTTTC. This sequence encodes CASSFPLSSGANVLTF.

The chain recombines TRBV7-2 with TRBJ2-7; TRBD2 aligns across 11 bases. The germline gives CDR1 SGHTA, CDR2 FQGNSA. This CDR3 has 15 residues. The trim removed 2 bases at V and 2 bases at J, leaving 2 bases unmatched. CDR3 coding DNA: TGTGCCAGCAGCTTAACTAGCGGGAGTACCTACGAGCAGTACTTC. Encoded protein: CASSLTSGSTYEQYF.

The rearrangement links TRBV6-5 to TRBJ2-7, with 7 nucleotides matching TRBD2. The CDR3 runs 14 residues. The V segment lost 6 bases and the J segment 0 bases; nucleotides outside the gene matches: 5. CDR1 is MNHEY, CDR2 SVGAGI, per germline. CDR3 nucleotide sequence: TGTGCCAGCAGGGTAGGCGGGAGCTCCTACGAGCAGTACTTC. Its protein is CASRVGGSSYEQYF.

This clone has more than one count but fewer than ten. The chain links TRBV28 to TRBJ1-2; D is possibly TRBD1 (6 bases). The length of the CDR3 is 13 residues. Germline lookup yields CDR1 MDHEN and CDR2 SYDVKM. Trimming removed 6 bases from V and 4 bases from J, with 12 bases in between. The CDR3 nucleotides are TGTGCCAGCAGAGAACAGGGAATCTATGGCTACACCTTC. This encodes CASREQGIYGYTF.

The chain's CDR3 is CASSVDTAYEQYF. The CDR3, as DNA: TGTGCCAGCAGCGTAGATACAGCCTACGAGCAGTACTTC. J is TRBJ2-7 and V is TRBV9, with no clear D. Germline V gene sequence: CDR1 SGDLS, CDR2 YYNGEE. The CDR3 loop spans 13 amino acids. V dropped 0 bases and J dropped 2 bases, with 6 bases sitting between them.

The chain links TRBV7-8 to TRBJ1-5; TRBD1 might be the D (5 bases). The CDR3 has 14 residues. Trimming stripped 3 bases from V and 1 base from J, with 7 bases between. Germline CDR1 and CDR2: SGHVS and FQNEAQ. DNA for the CDR3: TGTGCCAGCAGCTTGGGGCAGAGCAATCAGCCCCAGCATTTT. Encoded protein: CASSLGQSNQPQHF.

CDR3 in DNA: TGTGCCAGTAATTACAGGGGGCCGAGCAATCAGCCCCAGCATTTT. Amino acids: CASNYRGPSNQPQHF. The chain couples TRBV19 to TRBJ1-5, with TRBD1 matching 9 bases. CDR3 length: 15 residues. The V gene end was trimmed by 7 bases and the J gene end by 1 base; junction bases not matched to a gene: 5. Germline V lookup: CDR1 LNHDA, CDR2 SQIVND (reference sequence).

V is TRBV9 and J is TRBJ2-1, with 14 bases identical to TRBD2. This CDR3 contains 16 residues. CDR1 and CDR2 from the germline V gene are SGDLS and YYNGEE. After removal of 3 bases from V and 9 bases from J, the junction contained 8 bases not matched to a gene. CDR3 region: CASSGRTSGGRGEQFF. The CDR3 DNA sequence: TGTGCCAGCAGCGGGCGGACTAGCGGGGGGCGGGGTGAGCAGTTCTTC.

V is TRBV6-5 and J is TRBJ1-5, with D possibly TRBD1 on 5 matching bases. With 6 bases removed from V and 6 bases from J, the gap between germline ends came to 15 bases. The CDR3 runs to 14 residues. Germline assignment: CDR1 MNHEY and CDR2 SVGAGI. Here the CDR3 reads CASSDSAEGQPQHF. CDR3 in DNA: TGTGCCAGCAGCGACAGCGCGGAGGGTCAGCCCCAGCATTTT.

The V call is TRBV7-9, the J call TRBJ2-1; 9 nucleotides agree with TRBD1. CDR1 SEHNR and CDR2 FQNEAQ come from the germline V gene (reference sequence). V lost 3 bases and J lost 9; bases outside the gene matches: 6. This CDR3 spans 14 amino acids. The CDR3 loop reads CASSFGTGLGEQFF. CDR3 nucleotide sequence: TGTGCCAGCAGCTTTGGGACAGGGTTAGGTGAGCAGTTCTTC.

This chain connects TRBV30 to TRBJ1-5; D possibly corresponds to TRBD1 (6 bases). The CDR3 contains 17 residues. The V gene's germline CDR1 is GTSNPN and CDR2 SVGIG (reference sequence). V was pared by 1 base and J by 4 bases, with 20 bases between. CDR3 sequence: CAWSDFPPGQLNQPQHF. In nucleotides, the CDR3 is TGTGCCTGGAGTGACTTCCCCCCGGGACAACTAAATCAGCCCCAGCATTTT.

This clone was counted only a few times. The chain joins TRBV2 to TRBJ2-2; 9 bases align to TRBD1. Trimming took 5 bases from V and 3 from J; bases not matched to a gene: 4. Looked up from germline, CDR1 is SNHLY and CDR2 is FYNNEI. This CDR3 spans 15 amino acids. CDR3 protein: CASSKDRGDTGELFF. The DNA for the CDR3 is TGTGCCAGCAGTAAAGACAGGGGGGACACCGGGGAGCTGTTTTTT.

This clone was seen only once. V is TRBV19 and J is TRBJ1-1; D is possibly TRBD1 (6 bases). V lost 3 bases to trimming and J lost 0 bases, with 8 bases between them. Germline CDR1 reads LNHDA; CDR2 reads SQIVND (reference sequence). The CDR3 has 14 amino acids. The CDR3 sequence: CASSMGAVNTEAFF. DNA of the CDR3: TGTGCCAGTAGTATGGGGGCCGTGAACACTGAAGCTTTCTTT.

The chain employs TRBV6-4 and TRBJ2-1; 9 positions match TRBD2. V was pared by 4 bases and J by 6 bases, with 7 bases of the junction left unmatched. This CDR3 spans 15 amino acids. CDR1 is MRHNA and CDR2 is SNTAGT in the germline V gene. CDR3 DNA sequence: TGTGCCAGCAGTGTCAGCGGGGGGACTGCCAATGAGCAGTTCTTC. Translating it yields CASSVSGGTANEQFF.

The gene calls are TRBV19 and TRBJ2-5, with TRBD2 as a possible D gene (6 bases). The germline V gene has CDR1 LNHDA and CDR2 SQIVND (reference sequence). The CDR3 runs 15 residues. Trimming took 4 bases from V and 5 from J, leaving 17 bases between them. DNA for the CDR3: TGTGCCAGTAGTACCGCAGACGGGGGACTGGAGACCCAGTACTTC. The encoded protein is CASSTADGGLETQYF.

The rearrangement links TRBV5-6 to TRBJ1-1; 9 bases are shared with TRBD1. Germline V gene data show CDR1 as SGHDT and CDR2 as YYEEEE. The CDR3 extends over 15 amino acids. Trimming at V came to 6 bases and at J to 4 bases, leaving 10 bases not matched to a gene. In nucleotides, the CDR3 is TGTGCCAGCATCAATTTACAGGGGGCAGTCACTGAAGCTTTCTTT. This encodes CASINLQGAVTEAFF.